Sequencing of this T cell receptor (beta chain) was carried out in a study of early T cells in non-severe SARS-CoV-2 infection. One entry per CDR3 protein, called by TCRdb with MiXCR from the 5' RACE reads. This table has about 92,000 distinct CDR3 sequences, about 15% appearing once. Germline V gene data show CDR1 as MNHEY and CDR2 as SVGEGT. The CDR3 is 13 residues long. The V end was cut by 5 bases, the J end by 4 bases, with 9 bases between. This clonotype has ten or more counts. The sequenced sample was whole blood. The TCR originated in an adult who was a healthcare worker with PCR-confirmed SARS-CoV-2 infection or an uninfected control (not recorded which). The chain combines TRBV6-2 or TRBV6-3 with TRBJ1-3; D uncertain. The CDR3 region has the DNA TGTGCCAGCAGTCTCGGACGGGGAAACACCATATATTTT. It encodes CASSLGRGNTIYF.